Below are 24 T cell receptor beta chains sequenced from a single sample in a study of cytomegalovirus exposure and HLA in healthy donors. The PCR had 60 Vbeta and 13 Jbeta primers. Data came from immunoSEQ multiplex PCR; TCRdb stores just in-frame clones and leaves some out. This sample has about 180,000 clones, with around 77% found just once. Sequencing was done on a sample of PBMCs. These receptors came from a woman aged 30 to 39 in good health and CMV-seronegative.

As regards this clone: At one end the junction does not follow the germline gene, possibly because of a read error. This chain connects TRBV6-1 to TRBJ2-3, with 7 bases that match TRBD1. CDR3 length: 13 amino acids. Germline lookup yields CDR1 MNHNS and CDR2 SASEGT. DNA of the CDR3: TGTGCCAGCAGCAAACCTACAGGGGAATCCCGGCATTTT. Translated: CASSKPTGESRHF.

The chain has TRBV29-1 and TRBJ1-4; D is uncertain. Germline CDR1 SQVTM, CDR2 ANQGSEA. This CDR3 has 12 amino acids. The V end was cut by 5 bases, the J end by 6 bases, with 10 bases between. The CDR3 nucleotides are TGCAGCGTTAGTGTAGATGATGAAAAACTGTTTTTT. As protein: CSVSVDDEKLFF.

The chain recombines TRBV6-6 with TRBJ2-5, with 8 bases identical to TRBD1. Germline trimming cut 6 bases from V and 5 bases from J; bases unmatched to any gene: 8. The germline V gene has CDR1 MNHNY and CDR2 SVGAGI (reference sequence). The CDR3 spans 14 residues. CDR3 protein: CASRTSGGLETQYF. As DNA, the CDR3 is TGTGCCAGCAGGACCTCAGGGGGCTTGGAGACCCAGTACTTC.

The chain couples TRBV5-1 to TRBJ2-2, with a tentative D call TRBD2 (6 bases). The CDR3 runs 12 residues. V shed 4 bases and J shed 7 bases, with 8 bases lying between them. Germline-derived CDR1 and CDR2 are SGHRS and YFSETQ. The CDR3 bases are TGCGCCAGCAGCGCGGAGGGCGGGGAGCTGTTTTTT. It specifies CASSAEGGELFF.

The chain joins TRBV11-1 to TRBJ2-2, with D perhaps matching TRBD1 (6 bases). The CDR3 has 14 residues. The V and J ends lost 6 bases and 1 base respectively, with 9 bases between them. CDR1 SGHAT and CDR2 FQDESV come from the germline V gene (reference sequence). In DNA, the CDR3 is TGTGCCAGCAGAAAGACAGGGAACACCGGGGAGCTGTTTTTT. It encodes CASRKTGNTGELFF.

The genes are TRBV11-1 and TRBJ2-1; 8 nucleotides align to TRBD2. This CDR3 comprises 13 residues. Losses at the gene ends were 6 bases for V and 16 bases for J; bases not matched to a gene: 14. CDR1 and CDR2 (germline): SGHAT, FQDESV (reference sequence). CDR3 DNA: TGTGCCAGCAGTTTCGTCGGGGCGGGGGGACTTTTCTTC. Translation gives CASSFVGAGGLFF.

This clone appeared a single time. The chain joins TRBV5-4 to TRBJ1-2; possible D gene TRBD1, 6 bases. Trimming took off 0 bases at V and 12 bases at J, with 15 bases between the two ends. Per germline, CDR1 SGHNT and CDR2 YYREEE (reference sequence). The CDR3 spans 13 residues. The CDR3 nucleotides are TGTGCCAGCAGCTTGGAAACAGGGATTTGGAACACCTTC. Translating it yields CASSLETGIWNTF.

The rearrangement uses TRBV7-6 and TRBJ2-1; 8 nucleotides agree with TRBD1. This CDR3 contains 16 residues. Germline assignment: CDR1 SGHVS and CDR2 FNYEAQ. V dropped 1 base and J dropped 2; count of bases not matched to a gene: 4. CDR3 in DNA: TGTGCCAGCAGCTTAGGCCCGGGACAGGCCTACAATGAGCAGTTCTTC. Its protein is CASSLGPGQAYNEQFF.

The rearrangement uses TRBV5-6 and TRBJ1-2, with 7 bases lining up with TRBD1. Germline-derived CDR1 and CDR2 are SGHDT and YYEEEE. V trimming: 4 bases; J trimming: 3 bases; junction bases outside the gene matches: 6. The CDR3 is 14 residues long. As DNA, the CDR3 is TGTGCCAGCAGCCTAAGACAGGGTTACTATGGCTACACCTTC. Protein sequence: CASSLRQGYYGYTF.

This chain uses TRBV7-9 with TRBJ1-2; D is undetermined. Germline CDR1 reads SEHNR; CDR2 reads FQNEAQ (reference sequence). Trimming pared 6 bases from V and 1 base from J, leaving 9 bases between. The CDR3 is 13 amino acids. CDR3 in DNA: TGTGCCAGCAGTCAAATAGTTAACTATGGCTACACCTTC. Protein sequence: CASSQIVNYGYTF.

The chain combines TRBV18 with TRBJ1-5; the D gene is possibly TRBD1 (5 bases). CDR3 length equals 15 residues. Per the germline V gene, CDR1 is KGHSH and CDR2 is LQKENI. V lost 0 bases, J lost 8 bases, and 14 bases lay in between. The CDR3 DNA reads TGTGCCAGCTCACCACCGAGAACAGGCCGGGAGCCCCAGCATTTT. Its protein product is CASSPPRTGREPQHF.

This chain joins TRBV4-2 and TRBJ2-5, with 9 bases identical to TRBD2. V was pared by 0 bases and J by 2 bases, with 4 bases of the junction left unmatched. This CDR3 has 16 amino acids. Germline V gene lookup returns CDR1 LGHNA and CDR2 YNFKEQ. CDR3 bases: TGTGCCAGCAGCCAAGAAGCGGGGGGCGGGCAAGAGACCCAGTACTTC. Translation gives CASSQEAGGGQETQYF.

The chain combines TRBV29-1 with TRBJ2-7; TRBD1 matches at 8 bases. Germline CDR1 SQVTM, CDR2 ANQGSEA. The CDR3 is 13 amino acids. The V and J ends lost 4 bases and 7 bases, in that order; junction bases with no gene match: 9. The CDR3 nucleotides read TGCAGCGTTGGGGGGCAGGGGGCAGGGGAGCAGTACTTC. Its translation is CSVGGQGAGEQYF.

The rearrangement joins TRBV6-5 to TRBJ2-2, with D perhaps TRBD1 (6 bases). Trimming shortened V by 7 bases and J by 4 bases, and 16 bases separated the two germline ends. Per germline, CDR1 MNHEY and CDR2 SVGAGI. The CDR3 has 15 amino acids. The CDR3: CASTLVQGPTGELFF. In DNA form, the CDR3 reads TGTGCCAGCACCCTCGTACAGGGACCCACCGGGGAGCTGTTTTTT.

This clone appeared once. The V gene is TRBV7-9, the J gene TRBJ1-3; 12 nucleotides match TRBD1. J lost 3 bases, V lost 4 bases, and 10 bases had no gene match. Germline loops: CDR1 SEHNR, CDR2 FQNEAQ (reference sequence). The length of the CDR3 is 18 residues. The CDR3 DNA reads as TGTGCCAGCAGCTCCCCGGGACAGGGGGCGTCGGGTGGAAACACCATATATTTT. Translated, it gives CASSSPGQGASGGNTIYF.

CDR3 loop: CSASDSDEQFF. CDR3 bases: TGCAGTGCGTCTGACAGCGATGAGCAGTTCTTC. The rearrangement uses TRBV20-1 and TRBJ2-1; D possibly corresponds to TRBD1 (5 bases). CDR1 and CDR2 from the germline V gene are DFQATT and SNEGSKA (reference sequence). CDR3 length: 11 residues. V dropped 6 bases and J dropped 8 bases, with 11 bases sitting between them.

The rearrangement joins TRBV21-1 to TRBJ1-5; no DNA check was done on the table's D call, TRBD1. TRBV21-1 is an annotated pseudogene. This CDR3 is 18 amino acids long. CDR3 bases: TGTGCCAGCATCCCGACAGGTAACAAAAATTCTAGCAATCAGCCCCAGCATTTT. It specifies CASIPTGNKNSSNQPQHF.

The table lists this clone with a count of one. This chain joins TRBV7-8 and TRBJ2-1, with 10 positions matching TRBD2. Per the germline V gene, CDR1 is SGHVS and CDR2 is FQNEAQ. The CDR3 consists of 15 residues. The V segment lost 1 base and the J segment 9 bases; nucleotides outside the gene matches: 6. The CDR3 loop reads CASSLGASGGIEQFF. The CDR3, as DNA: TGTGCCAGCAGCTTAGGGGCTAGCGGGGGAATTGAGCAGTTCTTC.

The chain joins TRBV6-5 to TRBJ2-5; D gene unclear. The CDR3 is 14 residues long. Trimming took 6 bases from V and 5 from J, leaving 16 bases between them. CDR1 MNHEY and CDR2 SVGAGI come from the germline V gene. The CDR3 nucleotides read TGTGCCAGCAGCCCGGCCGCGGCTTGGGAGACCCAGTACTTC. Translating gives CASSPAAAWETQYF.

The chain is built from TRBV7-2 and TRBJ2-1; 8 nucleotides align to TRBD2. The CDR3 sequence is 15 residues long. The germline V gene has CDR1 SGHTA and CDR2 FQGNSA. J was trimmed by 2 bases and V by 1 base; bases with no gene match: 1. This CDR3 is CASSLDGGAYNEQFF. The CDR3 nucleotides read TGTGCCAGCAGCTTAGACGGGGGGGCCTACAATGAGCAGTTCTTC. The variable domain in full, completed from reference TRBV7-2 and TRBJ2-1, reads GAGVSQSPSNKVTEKGKDVELRCDPISGHTALYWYRQSLGQGLEFLIYFQGNSAPDKSGLPSDRFSAERTGGSVSTLTIQRTQQEDSAVYLCASSLDGGAYNEQFFGPGTRLTVL.

The genes are TRBV4-1 and TRBJ1-2; D ambiguous. V was cut by 1 base and J by 2 bases, with 8 bases left in between. Looked up from germline, CDR1 is MGHRA and CDR2 is YSYEKL. The CDR3 is 14 amino acids. DNA of the CDR3: TGCGCCAGCAGCCAAGTAACGGGAAACTATGGCTACACCTTC. This sequence encodes CASSQVTGNYGYTF.

CDR3 nucleotide sequence: TGTGCCAGCAGCCAAGATAGGCGAGCGAGCACAGATACGCAGTATTTT. Translation gives CASSQDRRASTDTQYF. The V call is TRBV4-2, the J call TRBJ2-3; D gene uncertain. V was shortened by 0 bases and J by 0 bases, with 10 bases between the two germline ends. This CDR3 comprises 16 residues. Germline-derived CDR1 and CDR2 are LGHNA and YNFKEQ.

CDR3 protein: CASSDLQGEEFEKLFF. CDR3 sequence (DNA): TGCGCCAGCAGCGATCTACAGGGGGAAGAGTTTGAAAAACTGTTTTTT. This chain links TRBV5-1 with TRBJ1-4, with 8 bases fitting TRBD1. J was trimmed by 7 bases and V by 4 bases; bases with no gene match: 12. This CDR3 contains 16 residues. CDR1 and CDR2 from the germline V gene are SGHRS and YFSETQ.

This chain joins TRBV11-1 and TRBJ2-5, with 9 bases aligning to TRBD1. Germline loops: CDR1 SGHAT, CDR2 FQDESV (reference sequence). Trimming cost V 5 bases and J 5 bases; bases outside gene matches: 9. The CDR3 runs 15 residues. The CDR3 sequence is CASSAGGTGRETQYF. For the CDR3, the DNA is TGTGCCAGCAGCGCCGGCGGGACAGGGAGGGAGACCCAGTACTTC.